A selection of T cell receptor beta chains follows, all from one sample in a study of T cell responses to AZD1222 COVID-19 vaccine. This table comes from immunoSEQ multiplex PCR, and its TCRdb copy is limited to in-frame clones, with some not included. The sample includes under 150,000 clones, around 93% of them seen just once. The sample consisted of peripheral blood, taken 28 days after the second AZD1222 dose. These TCRs come from an adult who received the AZD1222 COVID-19 vaccine. Each CDR3 is given with its conserved first and last residue. The order of the fields is CDR3 protein, CDR3 DNA, D gene, clone size, J gene, V gene. D genes are given only for firm matches. Clone size is given for some rows only: seen once, a few or many times, or a class if the clone is expanded.

CDR3aa: CASSLAELSYEQYF
CDR3nt: TGTGCCAGCAGCTTAGCGGAGCTTTCCTACGAGCAGTACTTC
d_gene: .
abundance: .
j_gene: TRBJ2-7
v_gene: TRBV7-8

CDR3aa: CASSSAIPEGSEQFF
CDR3nt: TGTGCCAGCAGCTCAGCGATTCCCGAGGGGTCTGAGCAGTTCTTC
d_gene: .
abundance: .
j_gene: TRBJ2-1
v_gene: TRBV5-4

CDR3aa: CASSVTSNTEAFF
CDR3nt: TGTGCCAGCAGTGTTACATCGAACACTGAAGCTTTCTTT
d_gene: .
abundance: once
j_gene: TRBJ1-1
v_gene: TRBV25-1

CDR3aa: CASSYLAGTGGSYEQYF
CDR3nt: TGCGCCAGCAGTTACCTTGCCGGGACAGGGGGTTCCTACGAGCAGTACTTC
d_gene: TRBD1
abundance: .
j_gene: TRBJ2-7
v_gene: TRBV4-1

CDR3aa: CASSSAPQGNTEAFF
CDR3nt: TGTGCCAGCAGCTCCGCCCCTCAAGGGAACACTGAAGCTTTCTTT
d_gene: .
abundance: .
j_gene: TRBJ1-1
v_gene: TRBV7-2

CDR3aa: CASSRSGQVFYGYTF
CDR3nt: TGTGCCAGCAGCCGTTCGGGACAGGTATTCTATGGCTACACCTTC
d_gene: TRBD1
abundance: .
j_gene: TRBJ1-2
v_gene: TRBV5-5

CDR3aa: CASSYDRVPIYEQYF
CDR3nt: TGTGCCAGCAGTTACGACAGGGTTCCGATCTACGAGCAGTACTTC
d_gene: TRBD1
abundance: .
j_gene: TRBJ2-7
v_gene: TRBV6-5

CDR3aa: CAISAQDGTGRVGYTF
CDR3nt: TGTGCCATCAGTGCCCAGGACGGGACAGGGAGGGTTGGCTACACCTTC
d_gene: TRBD1
abundance: .
j_gene: TRBJ1-2
v_gene: TRBV10-3

CDR3aa: CASSKVRQGGDYGYTF
CDR3nt: TGTGCCAGCAGCAAAGTAAGGCAGGGAGGGGACTATGGCTACACCTTC
d_gene: .
abundance: .
j_gene: TRBJ1-2
v_gene: TRBV13

CDR3aa: CASSWGTGFDTEAFF
CDR3nt: TGCGCCAGCAGCTGGGGGACAGGCTTCGACACTGAAGCTTTCTTT
d_gene: TRBD1
abundance: .
j_gene: TRBJ1-1
v_gene: TRBV5-1

CDR3aa: CASSLRTEGGYTF
CDR3nt: TGTGCCAGCAGCTTGAGGACAGAAGGCGGCTACACCTTC
d_gene: .
abundance: .
j_gene: TRBJ1-2
v_gene: TRBV5-5

CDR3aa: CASNTLAGVREQYF
CDR3nt: TGTGCCAGCAATACACTAGCGGGAGTCCGCGAGCAGTACTTC
d_gene: TRBD2
abundance: .
j_gene: TRBJ2-7
v_gene: TRBV28

CDR3aa: CASSLGWEEKLFF
CDR3nt: TGTGCCAGCAGTTTGGGGTGGGAAGAAAAACTGTTTTTT
d_gene: .
abundance: .
j_gene: TRBJ1-4
v_gene: TRBV28

CDR3aa: CASSLPGDIDTQYF
CDR3nt: TGTGCCAGCAGTTTACCGGGGGATATAGATACGCAGTATTTT
d_gene: .
abundance: few
j_gene: TRBJ2-3
v_gene: TRBV28

CDR3aa: CASSFSGVGGNQPQHF
CDR3nt: TGTGCCAGCAGTTTTTCAGGGGTCGGCGGCAATCAGCCCCAGCATTTT
d_gene: .
abundance: few
j_gene: TRBJ1-5
v_gene: TRBV28

CDR3aa: CASSFTRGGYGYTF
CDR3nt: TGTGCCAGCAGTTTTACCCGGGGAGGCTATGGCTACACCTTC
d_gene: .
abundance: .
j_gene: TRBJ1-2
v_gene: TRBV27

CDR3aa: CAISRQVYGYTF
CDR3nt: TGTGCCATCAGCAGACAGGTCTATGGCTACACCTTC
d_gene: .
abundance: .
j_gene: TRBJ1-2
v_gene: TRBV10-3

CDR3aa: CASSYGGQTNTEAFF
CDR3nt: TGTGCCAGCAGTTACGGCGGACAGACGAACACTGAAGCTTTCTTT
d_gene: .
abundance: .
j_gene: TRBJ1-1
v_gene: TRBV6-2/TRBV6-3

CDR3aa: CASSFSGTGRVGNQPQHF
CDR3nt: TGTGCCAGTAGTTTTTCCGGGACAGGGCGCGTGGGCAATCAGCCCCAGCATTTT
d_gene: TRBD1
abundance: .
j_gene: TRBJ1-5
v_gene: TRBV19

CDR3aa: CASSFGVLSEKLFF
CDR3nt: TGTGCCAGCAGTTTTGGGGTTTTGAGTGAAAAACTGTTTTTT
d_gene: .
abundance: .
j_gene: TRBJ1-4
v_gene: TRBV27

CDR3aa: CASRHHRGGVLLRTEAFF
CDR3nt: TGTGCCAGCAGGCACCACCGGGGGGGAGTCCTTTTGCGCACTGAAGCTTTCTTT
d_gene: .
abundance: few
j_gene: TRBJ1-1
v_gene: TRBV7-9

CDR3aa: CASSARQGAREKLFF
CDR3nt: TGTGCCAGCAGTGCTCGACAGGGGGCGCGAGAAAAACTGTTTTTT
d_gene: TRBD1
abundance: .
j_gene: TRBJ1-4
v_gene: TRBV2

CDR3aa: CASSARTGDNSPLHF
CDR3nt: TGTGCCAGCAGCGCCCGGACCGGAGATAATTCACCCCTCCACTTT
d_gene: .
abundance: .
j_gene: TRBJ1-6
v_gene: TRBV9

CDR3aa: CASSLLLWGGTEAFF
CDR3nt: TGTGCCAGCAGTCTCCTCCTGTGGGGGGGCACTGAAGCTTTCTTT
d_gene: .
abundance: .
j_gene: TRBJ1-1
v_gene: TRBV28

CDR3aa: CASTLQAMNTEAFF
CDR3nt: TGTGCCAGCACCCTACAGGCAATGAACACTGAAGCTTTCTTT
d_gene: .
abundance: .
j_gene: TRBJ1-1
v_gene: TRBV5-5

CDR3aa: CASSRGQTQETQYF
CDR3nt: TGTGCCAGCAGCAGGGGACAGACTCAAGAGACCCAGTACTTC
d_gene: TRBD1
abundance: .
j_gene: TRBJ2-5
v_gene: TRBV7-9

CDR3aa: CASSFSGRNSPLHF
CDR3nt: TGTGCCAGCAGTTTCTCGGGTAGGAATTCACCCCTCCACTTT
d_gene: .
abundance: .
j_gene: TRBJ1-6
v_gene: TRBV28

CDR3aa: CAISGPNTQTDLQETQYF
CDR3nt: TGTGCCATCAGTGGTCCCAACACACAGACAGACCTCCAAGAGACCCAGTACTTC
d_gene: .
abundance: .
j_gene: TRBJ2-5
v_gene: TRBV10-3

CDR3aa: CATSDPLAGGPPNNEQFF
CDR3nt: TGTGCCACCAGTGATCCGCTAGCGGGAGGGCCCCCCAACAATGAGCAGTTCTTC
d_gene: TRBD2
abundance: .
j_gene: TRBJ2-1
v_gene: TRBV24-1

CDR3aa: CASSFGGAGNTIYF
CDR3nt: TGCGCCAGCAGCTTCGGGGGCGCCGGAAACACCATATATTTT
d_gene: .
abundance: .
j_gene: TRBJ1-3
v_gene: TRBV5-1

CDR3aa: CASSIRGRETQYF
CDR3nt: TGTGCCAGTAGTATACGGGGGAGGGAGACCCAGTACTTC
d_gene: .
abundance: .
j_gene: TRBJ2-5
v_gene: TRBV19

CDR3aa: CASRTSTDTQYF
CDR3nt: TGCGCCAGCAGGACTAGCACAGATACGCAGTATTTT
d_gene: .
abundance: .
j_gene: TRBJ2-3
v_gene: TRBV10-1

CDR3aa: CAWSVYNEGKLFF
CDR3nt: TGTGCCTGGAGCGTCTACAATGAAGGGAAACTGTTTTTT
d_gene: .
abundance: .
j_gene: TRBJ1-4
v_gene: TRBV30

CDR3aa: CASSSARGTEAFF
CDR3nt: TGTGCCAGCAGTTCGGCCAGGGGCACTGAAGCTTTCTTT
d_gene: .
abundance: .
j_gene: TRBJ1-1
v_gene: TRBV27

CDR3aa: CASSWDRESETQYF
CDR3nt: TGTGCCAGCAGTTGGGACAGGGAATCAGAGACCCAGTACTTC
d_gene: TRBD1
abundance: few
j_gene: TRBJ2-5
v_gene: TRBV6-2/TRBV6-3

CDR3aa: CASSPGTSGYNEQFF
CDR3nt: TGTGCCAGCAGCCCGGGGACTAGCGGATACAATGAGCAGTTCTTC
d_gene: TRBD2
abundance: .
j_gene: TRBJ2-1
v_gene: TRBV7-2

CDR3aa: CASSQDTWGDEKLFF
CDR3nt: TGTGCCAGCAGCCAAGATACCTGGGGCGACGAAAAACTGTTTTTT
d_gene: .
abundance: .
j_gene: TRBJ1-4
v_gene: TRBV3-1/TRBV3-2

CDR3aa: CASSHQADNYGYTF
CDR3nt: TGTGCCAGCAGCCACCAGGCAGATAACTATGGCTACACCTTC
d_gene: .
abundance: .
j_gene: TRBJ1-2
v_gene: TRBV3-1/TRBV3-2

CDR3aa: CASSLDSPGEQYF
CDR3nt: TGTGCCAGCAGCCTGGACTCGCCGGGGGAGCAGTACTTC
d_gene: .
abundance: .
j_gene: TRBJ2-7
v_gene: TRBV9

CDR3aa: CASSLDSGFQETQYF
CDR3nt: TGTGCCAGCAGCTTAGACTCAGGGTTCCAAGAGACCCAGTACTTC
d_gene: .
abundance: .
j_gene: TRBJ2-5
v_gene: TRBV13

CDR3aa: CASSIPLIQAYGYTF
CDR3nt: TGTGCCAGCAGTATCCCCTTAATTCAGGCTTATGGCTACACCTTC
d_gene: .
abundance: .
j_gene: TRBJ1-2
v_gene: TRBV28

CDR3aa: CASSYVTGGGNTIYF
CDR3nt: TGTGCCAGCAGCTACGTGACAGGGGGTGGAAACACCATATATTTT
d_gene: TRBD1
abundance: .
j_gene: TRBJ1-3
v_gene: TRBV7-9

CDR3aa: CASSLLSLAGEDTQYF
CDR3nt: TGTGCCAGCAGCTTATTAAGCCTAGCGGGAGAAGATACGCAGTATTTT
d_gene: TRBD2
abundance: .
j_gene: TRBJ2-3
v_gene: TRBV3-1/TRBV3-2

CDR3aa: CASSITPVGYTF
CDR3nt: TGTGCCAGTAGTATCACCCCAGTGGGCTACACCTTC
d_gene: .
abundance: .
j_gene: TRBJ1-2
v_gene: TRBV19

CDR3aa: CASCPLPSGEQYF
CDR3nt: TGCGCCAGCTGTCCGCTACCCTCGGGGGAGCAGTACTTC
d_gene: .
abundance: .
j_gene: TRBJ2-7
v_gene: TRBV10-2

CDR3aa: CASSPGTPNSPLHF
CDR3nt: TGTGCCAGCAGCCCCGGGACACCGAATTCACCCCTCCACTTT
d_gene: .
abundance: .
j_gene: TRBJ1-6
v_gene: TRBV5-4

CDR3aa: CASSLGVRSEATNEKLFF
CDR3nt: TGTGCCAGCAGCTTGGGTGTTCGTTCGGAGGCAACTAATGAAAAACTGTTTTTT
d_gene: .
abundance: .
j_gene: TRBJ1-4
v_gene: TRBV5-4

CDR3aa: CASRLGGTGNTIYF
CDR3nt: TGTGCCAGCAGGCTGGGAGGAACTGGAAACACCATATATTTT
d_gene: .
abundance: .
j_gene: TRBJ1-3
v_gene: TRBV7-9

CDR3aa: CASSILQGANYGYTF
CDR3nt: TGTGCCAGTAGTATCTTGCAGGGGGCAAACTATGGCTACACCTTC
d_gene: TRBD1
abundance: .
j_gene: TRBJ1-2
v_gene: TRBV19

CDR3aa: CASSYRRYEKLFF
CDR3nt: TGTGCCAGCAGTTACAGACGGTATGAAAAACTGTTTTTT
d_gene: .
abundance: .
j_gene: TRBJ1-4
v_gene: TRBV6-5

CDR3aa: CASSSPGREGSDTQYF
CDR3nt: TGTGCCAGCAGTTCACCAGGACGCGAAGGTTCAGATACGCAGTATTTT
d_gene: .
abundance: .
j_gene: TRBJ2-3
v_gene: TRBV28

CDR3aa: CASSLASLQNTEAFF
CDR3nt: TGTGCCAGCAGCTTAGCGTCTCTGCAAAACACTGAAGCTTTCTTT
d_gene: .
abundance: once
j_gene: TRBJ1-1
v_gene: TRBV7-9

CDR3aa: CASSEGRDYGYTF
CDR3nt: TGTGCCAGCAGTGAAGGCAGGGACTATGGCTACACCTTC
d_gene: .
abundance: .
j_gene: TRBJ1-2
v_gene: TRBV25-1

CDR3aa: CASSQGQGPSYEQYF
CDR3nt: TGCGCCAGCAGCCAAGGACAGGGACCTTCCTACGAGCAGTACTTC
d_gene: TRBD1
abundance: .
j_gene: TRBJ2-7
v_gene: TRBV4-3

CDR3aa: CSVALITDTQYF
CDR3nt: TGCAGCGTTGCGCTCATAACAGATACGCAGTATTTT
d_gene: .
abundance: .
j_gene: TRBJ2-3
v_gene: TRBV29-1

CDR3aa: CASSFSGSDTQYF
CDR3nt: TGTGCCAGCAGTTTTAGCGGGAGTGATACGCAGTATTTT
d_gene: TRBD2
abundance: .
j_gene: TRBJ2-3
v_gene: TRBV27

CDR3aa: CASSYSGGSTEAFF
CDR3nt: TGTGCCAGCAGTTACTCTGGGGGGTCCACTGAAGCTTTCTTT
d_gene: .
abundance: .
j_gene: TRBJ1-1
v_gene: TRBV6-5

CDR3aa: CASSPRSLGPPSYEQYF
CDR3nt: TGTGCCAGCAGCCCCAGGAGTCTAGGGCCTCCGTCCTACGAGCAGTACTTC
d_gene: .
abundance: .
j_gene: TRBJ2-7
v_gene: TRBV7-2